This T cell receptor (beta chain) emerged from a study of T cell repertoires and HLA-DP antigens. Study overall: Transduced HeLa cells presented HLA-DP to CD4+ T cells. The donors, ranging 18-to-29 to 60-to-69 years, included a couple of males and one female.

Germline V gene data show CDR1 as SGHVS and CDR2 as FQNEAQ. V dropped 1 base and J dropped 0; count of bases not matched to a gene: 9. The CDR3 sequence is 17 residues long. Points on this clone: Its antigen remains unidentified.

Repertoires were generated with immunoSEQ multiplex PCR, while TCRdb's copy carries only in-frame clones and drops some. The table has about 110,000 clones, roughly 92% seen once. Specimen: CD4+ T cells from PBMCs. The chain carries TRBV7-8 and TRBJ2-7; 7 bases map to TRBD1. The receptor was isolated from a woman aged 18-35 years in good health and CMV-seronegative. CDR3 in amino acids: CASSLGFGQASSYEQYV. The CDR3, as DNA: TGTGCCAGCAGCTTAGGGTTTGGACAGGCGAGCTCCTACGAGCAGTACGTC.